This TCR beta chain comes out of a study of T cell repertoires in cytomegalovirus infection. The wider study: TCR beta signatures that were public indicated CMV infection and matching HLA type.

MiXCR was run by TCRdb on the reads, yielding one entry per CDR3 protein. The sample has fewer than 200,000 distinct CDR3 sequences; 13% to 15% are singletons. This CDR3 has 16 amino acids. With V trimmed by 0 bases and J by 3 bases, 4 bases remained unmatched. Germline V gene data show CDR1 as MGHRA and CDR2 as YSYEKL. This clonotype has just a few counts. Its antigen is not identified. The study's findings and limits: Cumulated frequencies of public TCR beta families served to identify carriers of CMV plus the relevant HLA. Ex vivo, HLA-C-restricted CMV-specific TCR beta clonotypes prevailed over the rest of the response.

The sequence came from a human donor in good health (CMV status not recorded). Some clones in this sample may be carry-over from other donors' samples. The rearrangement uses TRBV4-1 and TRBJ2-1; TRBD1 aligns across 8 bases. What was sequenced was PBMCs. CDR3 nucleotides: TGCGCCAGCAGCCAAGATTGGACAGGGTTCTACAATGAGCAGTTCTTC. Translated: CASSQDWTGFYNEQFF.